One sample yielded the 22 T cell receptor beta chains listed below, sequenced in a study of blood T cells in healthy people across ages. Through a sample-barcoded 5' primer and a J-beta primer mix, a second PCR was run for roughly 6 to 12 cycles. A single record per CDR3 protein comes from TCRdb applying MiXCR to the 5' RACE reads. This sample has 2 million or so distinct CDR3 sequences, with 40% to 55% found just once. The sample taken for sequencing was blood. These receptors all come from a woman between 40 and 55 years old in good health.

The gene calls are TRBV20-1 and TRBJ2-4, with TRBD2 as a possible D gene (6 bases). Matching the DNA end better, TRBJ2-7 makes the J call doubtful. Germline lookup yields CDR1 DFQATT and CDR2 SNEGSKA (reference sequence). This CDR3 is built from 12 residues. The CDR3 spells CSARGGVAEQYF. The CDR3 coding sequence is TGCAGTGCTAGAGGGGGGGTAGCCGAGCAGTACTTC.

As regards this clonotype: The junction does not match germline at one end; this may be a read error. J is TRBJ1-4 and V is TRBV19, with a weak D call TRBD1 (5 bases). CDR3 size: 17 residues. From germline, CDR1 is LNHDA and CDR2 SQIVND (reference sequence). The CDR3 DNA reads as TGTGCCAGTACCTGGGGCGGGGAGGCGGCAACTAGTGAAAAACTGTTTTTT. Translating gives CASTWGGEAATSEKLFF.

The gene calls are TRBV4-2 and TRBJ2-1; 11 nucleotides align to TRBD1. V trimming: 4 bases; J trimming: 3 bases; junction bases outside the gene matches: 17. Germline V gives CDR1 LGHNA, CDR2 YNFKEQ. The CDR3 extends over 20 amino acids. The CDR3 coding sequence is TGTGCCAGCAGCCCCCGGGACAGGGGGGCTAGGCGGGGGGGCTACAATGAGCAGTTCTTC. Translating it yields CASSPRDRGARRGGYNEQFF.

This clonotype was seen a few times. The chain links TRBV4-2 to TRBJ2-7; D possibly corresponds to TRBD1 (6 bases). The length of the CDR3 is 15 residues. From germline, CDR1 is LGHNA and CDR2 YNFKEQ. V gave up 0 bases and J gave up 7 bases, with 16 bases separating them. The CDR3 DNA sequence: TGTGCCAGCAGCCAAGACCAAACAGGGCTGCGAGAGCAGTACTTC. Translated: CASSQDQTGLREQYF.

V is TRBV12-3 or TRBV12-4 and J is TRBJ1-4; 9 bases fit TRBD1. This CDR3 contains 15 residues. Germline trimming cut 5 bases from V and 8 bases from J; bases unmatched to any gene: 9. The CDR3 DNA is TGTGCCAGCAGTCTAATGGACAGGGGATGGGAAAAACTGTTTTTT. This sequence encodes CASSLMDRGWEKLFF.

This clonotype turned up a few times. V and J are TRBV6-6 and TRBJ2-1; 9 bases are a match to TRBD2. V was pared by 2 bases and J by 5 bases, with 7 bases of the junction left unmatched. The CDR3 is 16 residues long. CDR1 and CDR2 (germline): MNHNY, SVGAGI (reference sequence). The CDR3 DNA sequence: TGTGCCAGCAGTTACGGGCTAGCGGGGCCCGACAATGAGCAGTTCTTC. Its translation: CASSYGLAGPDNEQFF.

The chain combines TRBV20-1 with TRBJ2-1, with a weak D call TRBD2 (5 bases). Germline CDR1 is DFQATT and CDR2 is SNEGSKA (reference sequence). There are 15 residues in the CDR3. Trimming removed 7 bases from V and 4 bases from J, with 20 bases in between. The CDR3 region has the DNA TGCAGTGTAAGGCTAGCTGCGCCGAAGTACAATGAGCAGTTCTTC. As protein: CSVRLAAPKYNEQFF.

This clonotype appeared a few times. The J gene is TRBJ2-7, the V gene TRBV6-1, with D perhaps matching TRBD2 (5 bases). Germline V gene sequence: CDR1 MNHNS, CDR2 SASEGT. Trimming shortened V by 8 bases and J by 0 bases, and 17 bases separated the two germline ends. This CDR3 is built from 15 residues. Here the CDR3 reads CASRYGVLDSYEQYF. CDR3 in DNA: TGTGCCAGCCGCTACGGGGTGTTGGACTCCTACGAGCAGTACTTC.

The V gene is TRBV6-5, the J gene TRBJ2-1, with D unresolved. Trimming took 8 bases from V and 5 from J, leaving 13 bases between them. Germline values: CDR1 MNHEY, CDR2 SVGAGI. The CDR3 loop spans 13 amino acids. The CDR3 sequence is CASGSSRNNEQFF. CDR3 sequence (DNA): TGTGCCAGCGGTTCAAGCAGAAACAATGAGCAGTTCTTC.

The chain is built from TRBV28 and TRBJ2-5; D unclear. CDR3 length equals 13 residues. Per the germline V gene, CDR1 is MDHEN and CDR2 is SYDVKM. Deletions cut 5 bases from V and 4 bases from J, with 11 bases between. CDR3 nucleotide sequence: TGTGCCAGCAGTAGAGCTTCTAGAGAGACCCAGTACTTC. It codes for CASSRASRETQYF.

This clonotype occurred a few times. The chain couples TRBV29-1 to TRBJ2-7; D may match TRBD1 or TRBD2 (5 bases each). The V gene lost 7 bases and the J gene lost 5 bases, with 18 bases spanning the gap. The CDR3 has 13 amino acids. Looked up from germline, CDR1 is SQVTM and CDR2 is ANQGSEA. This CDR3 reads CSAAPGPGDEQYF. CDR3 DNA: TGCAGCGCCGCCCCGGGACCAGGAGACGAGCAGTACTTC.

The chain is built from TRBV28 and TRBJ2-1; 7 bases fit TRBD1. Germline CDR1 MDHEN, CDR2 SYDVKM. This CDR3 comprises 14 residues. CDR3 loop: CANSGTASYNEQFF. The DNA of the CDR3 is TGTGCTAATTCGGGGACAGCCTCCTACAATGAGCAGTTCTTC.

Points on this clonotype: A much larger clone is a single base away; this may be a read error. The chain has TRBV28 and TRBJ2-5, with D possibly being TRBD1 or TRBD2 (5 bases each). The J call may be wrong; the DNA end is better matched by TRBJ2-7. Germline CDR1 MDHEN, CDR2 SYDVKM. The CDR3 covers 13 residues. CDR3 in DNA: TGTGCCAGCAGTTTACGGGACGCCTACGAGCAGTACTTC. Its translation: CASSLRDAYEQYF.

The chain links TRBV9 to TRBJ2-5; no firm D call. The CDR3 is 15 residues long. V lost 0 bases and J lost 5, with 14 bases in between. Germline CDR1 SGDLS, CDR2 YYNGEE. The CDR3 coding sequence is TGTGCCAGCAGCGTAGATACAGCGCCGGAGGAGACCCAGTACTTC. Protein: CASSVDTAPEETQYF.

This sequence joins TRBV10-3 and TRBJ2-5, with TRBD2 matching over 12 bases. CDR3 size: 16 residues. Germline CDR1 ENHRY, CDR2 SYGVKD. V dropped 10 bases and J dropped 1; count of bases not matched to a gene: 10. CDR3 amino acids: CASAPTSGGIQETQYF. The CDR3 DNA reads TGTGCCAGCGCCCCTACTAGCGGGGGGATCCAAGAGACCCAGTACTTC.

Points on this clonotype: A much larger clone sits a single nucleotide away, making a read error possible. The chain uses TRBV20-1 and TRBJ2-5; 8 bases are a match to TRBD2. The DNA end lines up better with TRBJ2-1; the J call may be wrong. This CDR3 has 12 residues. Germline assignment: CDR1 DFQATT and CDR2 SNEGSKA (reference sequence). The CDR3 nucleotides read TGCAGTGGGGCGGGGGGACAAGAGACCCAGTTCTTC. This gives the protein CSGAGGQETQFF.

This clonotype was seen more than once but under ten times. This sequence joins TRBV7-9 and TRBJ2-7; D not certain. V lost 5 bases, J lost 2 bases, and 10 bases lay in between. This CDR3 comprises 13 residues. Germline V gene lookup returns CDR1 SEHNR and CDR2 FQNEAQ (reference sequence). CDR3 amino acids: CASSGVPTYEQYF. The CDR3 nucleotides read TGTGCCAGCAGCGGGGTCCCTACCTACGAGCAGTACTTC.

The V and J genes are TRBV29-1 and TRBJ2-6; no clear D gene. Trimming pared 3 bases from V and 0 bases from J, leaving 3 bases between. The germline gives CDR1 SQVTM, CDR2 ANQGSEA. The CDR3 totals 13 residues. The CDR3 protein is CSVESSGANVLTF. CDR3 nucleotide sequence: TGCAGCGTTGAGAGCTCTGGGGCCAACGTCCTGACTTTC.

The rearrangement joins TRBV29-1 to TRBJ2-1; weak D call: TRBD1 (6 bases). Germline V gives CDR1 SQVTM, CDR2 ANQGSEA. The CDR3 is 12 amino acids. Trimming pared 8 bases from V and 10 bases from J, leaving 18 bases between. CDR3 bases: TGCAGCTCCGGCCCGACAGGTGGCGAGCAGTTCTTC. Amino acids: CSSGPTGGEQFF.

The chain employs TRBV12-3 or TRBV12-4 and TRBJ1-1; 8 nucleotides align to TRBD1. The CDR3 is 16 residues long. Germline trimming cut 5 bases from V and 2 bases from J; bases unmatched to any gene: 10. CDR3: CASSPGQGKGNTEAFF. The CDR3 DNA reads as TGTGCCAGCAGTCCAGGACAGGGAAAAGGCAACACTGAAGCTTTCTTT.

The V gene is TRBV16, the J gene TRBJ1-2; TRBD1 might be the D (6 bases). V dropped 0 bases and J dropped 4 bases, with 15 bases sitting between them. The CDR3 contains 16 residues. In germline, CDR1 is KGHSY, CDR2 FQNENV. The CDR3 DNA follows: TGTGCCAGCAGCCAATCTCGGGACATTGGATTCTATGGCTACACCTTC. Translated, it gives CASSQSRDIGFYGYTF.

J is TRBJ1-2 and V is TRBV20-1; D gene unclear. V lost 5 bases and J 4 bases, leaving 11 bases between the germline ends. The CDR3 has 12 residues. Looked up from germline, CDR1 is DFQATT and CDR2 is SNEGSKA (reference sequence). The CDR3 loop is CSADHAGYGYTF. The CDR3 bases are TGCAGTGCTGACCACGCCGGCTATGGCTACACCTTC.